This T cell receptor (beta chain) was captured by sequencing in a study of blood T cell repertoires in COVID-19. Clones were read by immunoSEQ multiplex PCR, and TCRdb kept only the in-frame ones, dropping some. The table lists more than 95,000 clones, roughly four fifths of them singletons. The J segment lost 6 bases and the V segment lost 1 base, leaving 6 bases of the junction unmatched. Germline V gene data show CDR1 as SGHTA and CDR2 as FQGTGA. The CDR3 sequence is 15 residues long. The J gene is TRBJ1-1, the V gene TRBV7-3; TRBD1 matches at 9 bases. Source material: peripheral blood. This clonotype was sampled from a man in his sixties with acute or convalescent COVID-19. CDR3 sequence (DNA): TGTGCCAGCAGCTTAAACCCGGGACAGGGCTCTGAAGCTTTCTTT. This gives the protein CASSLNPGQGSEAFF.